This record covers a single T cell receptor (beta chain). The antigen remains undetermined. The data were taken from a study of T cell repertoires in cytomegalovirus infection. In germline, CDR1 is SQVTM, CDR2 ANQGSEA. This CDR3 has 13 amino acids. Trimming removed 1 base from V and 4 bases from J, with 11 bases in between. Study-wide points: The study found HLA-C-restricted CMV-specific TCR beta clonotypes dominating the ex vivo response.

TCRdb reprocessed the reads via MiXCR and lists one record per CDR3 protein. The sample includes 180,000 or so distinct CDR3 sequences, about 17% seen only once; the top ten take almost 25%. Specimen: CD8+ T cells from PBMCs. The chain is built from TRBV29-1 and TRBJ2-7; D may correspond to TRBD1 or TRBD2 (5 bases each). The sequence was collected from a human donor in good health (CMV status not recorded). Some clones in this sample may be carry-over from other donors' samples. CDR3 DNA: TGCAGCGTTGAAGGTGTCAGGGAGTACGAGCAGTACTTC. This gives the protein CSVEGVREYEQYF.